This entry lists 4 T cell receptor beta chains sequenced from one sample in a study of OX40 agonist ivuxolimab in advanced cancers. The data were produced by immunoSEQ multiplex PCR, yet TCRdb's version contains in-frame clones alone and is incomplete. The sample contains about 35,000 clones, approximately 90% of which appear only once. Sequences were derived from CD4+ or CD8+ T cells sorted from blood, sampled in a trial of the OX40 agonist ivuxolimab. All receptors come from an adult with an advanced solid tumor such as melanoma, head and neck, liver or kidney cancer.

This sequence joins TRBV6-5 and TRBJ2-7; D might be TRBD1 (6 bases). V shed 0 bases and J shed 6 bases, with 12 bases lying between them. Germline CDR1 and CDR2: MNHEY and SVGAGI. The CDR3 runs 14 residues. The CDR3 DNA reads TGTGCCAGCAGTTACTCCTCCGGGACACTCGAGCAGTACTTC. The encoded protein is CASSYSSGTLEQYF.

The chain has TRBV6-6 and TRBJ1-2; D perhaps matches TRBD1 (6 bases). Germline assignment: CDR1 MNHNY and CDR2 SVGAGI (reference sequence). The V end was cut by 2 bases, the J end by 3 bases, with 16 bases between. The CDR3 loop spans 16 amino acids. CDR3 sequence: CASSYIDIQGDYGYTF. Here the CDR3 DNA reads TGTGCCAGCAGTTACATCGATATACAGGGAGACTATGGCTACACCTTC.

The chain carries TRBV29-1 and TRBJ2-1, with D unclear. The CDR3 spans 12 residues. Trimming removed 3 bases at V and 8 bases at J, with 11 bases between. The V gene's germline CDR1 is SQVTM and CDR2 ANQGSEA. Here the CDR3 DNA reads TGCAGCGTTGACCCCAGTAACGATGAGCAGTTCTTC. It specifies CSVDPSNDEQFF.

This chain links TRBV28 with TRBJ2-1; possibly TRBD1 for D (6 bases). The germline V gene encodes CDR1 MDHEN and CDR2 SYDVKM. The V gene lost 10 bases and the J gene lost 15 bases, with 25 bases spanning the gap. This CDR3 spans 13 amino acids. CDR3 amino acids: CATRSVGAGFLFF. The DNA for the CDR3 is TGTGCCACCCGGTCGGTGGGGGCTGGCTTTTTGTTCTTC.